This T cell receptor (beta chain) was sequenced during a study of cytomegalovirus exposure and HLA in healthy donors. General study findings and limits: Later work found most CMV-associated TCR beta chains apparently HLA-restricted. TCR beta sequences reportedly predicted the HLA-A and HLA-B alleles of most subjects accurately. Researchers had no immune exposure information except CMV serostatus available.

This clone was seen just once. Its antigen is not known. Use of 60 Vbeta and 13 Jbeta primers characterized the PCR. TCRdb's table, derived via immunoSEQ multiplex PCR, lists solely in-frame clones and lacks some. The data show around 100,000 clones, with about 72% seen just once and around 20% held by the top ten. This CDR3 is 16 amino acids long. Germline trimming cut 2 bases from V and 2 bases from J; bases unmatched to any gene: 9. Germline assignment: CDR1 MNHEY and CDR2 SVGAGI. This chain links TRBV6-5 with TRBJ2-7; 7 nucleotides line up with TRBD2. This receptor was identified in a woman aged 60-75 years in good health and CMV-seropositive. Sequenced: PBMCs. The CDR3 loop is CASSYPPRGGTYEQYF. The DNA of the CDR3 is TGTGCCAGCAGTTACCCACCTCGGGGAGGGACCTACGAGCAGTACTTC.